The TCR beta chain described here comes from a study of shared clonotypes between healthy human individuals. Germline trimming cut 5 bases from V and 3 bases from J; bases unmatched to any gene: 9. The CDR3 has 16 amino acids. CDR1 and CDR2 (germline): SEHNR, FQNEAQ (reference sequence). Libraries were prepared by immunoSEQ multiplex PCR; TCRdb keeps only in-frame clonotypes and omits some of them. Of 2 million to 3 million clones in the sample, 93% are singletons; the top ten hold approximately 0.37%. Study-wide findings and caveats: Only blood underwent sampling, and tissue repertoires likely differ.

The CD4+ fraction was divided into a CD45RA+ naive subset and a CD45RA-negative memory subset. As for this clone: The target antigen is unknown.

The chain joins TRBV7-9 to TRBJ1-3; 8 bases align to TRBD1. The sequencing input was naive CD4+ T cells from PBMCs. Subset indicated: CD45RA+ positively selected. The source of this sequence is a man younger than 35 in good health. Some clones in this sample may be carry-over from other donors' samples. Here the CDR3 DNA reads TGTGCCAGCAGCCCCCCCGGCGGACAGGGTGGAAACACCATATATTTT. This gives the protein CASSPPGGQGGNTIYF.